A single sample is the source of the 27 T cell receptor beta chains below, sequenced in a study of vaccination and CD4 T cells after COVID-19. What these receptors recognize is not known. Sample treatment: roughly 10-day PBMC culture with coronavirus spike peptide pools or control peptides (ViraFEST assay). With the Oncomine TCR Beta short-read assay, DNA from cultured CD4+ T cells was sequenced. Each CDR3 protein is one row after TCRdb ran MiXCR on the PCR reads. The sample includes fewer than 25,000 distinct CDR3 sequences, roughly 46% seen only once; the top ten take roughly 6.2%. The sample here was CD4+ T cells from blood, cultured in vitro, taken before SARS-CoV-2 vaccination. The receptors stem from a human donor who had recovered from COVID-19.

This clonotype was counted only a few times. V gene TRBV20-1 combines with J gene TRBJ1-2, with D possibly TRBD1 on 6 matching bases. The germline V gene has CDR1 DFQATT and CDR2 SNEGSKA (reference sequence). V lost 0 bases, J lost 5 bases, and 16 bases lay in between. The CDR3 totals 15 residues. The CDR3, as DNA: TGCAGTGCTAGAGATCTCGTAGGGACACCGTATGGCTACACCTTC. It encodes CSARDLVGTPYGYTF.

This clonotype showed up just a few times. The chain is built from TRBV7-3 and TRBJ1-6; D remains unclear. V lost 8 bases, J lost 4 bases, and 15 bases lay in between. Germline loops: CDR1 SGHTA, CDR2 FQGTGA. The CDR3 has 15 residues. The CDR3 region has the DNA TGTGCCAGCTCGTCATCACTGCTGTATAATTCACCCCTCCACTTT. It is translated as CASSSSLLYNSPLHF.

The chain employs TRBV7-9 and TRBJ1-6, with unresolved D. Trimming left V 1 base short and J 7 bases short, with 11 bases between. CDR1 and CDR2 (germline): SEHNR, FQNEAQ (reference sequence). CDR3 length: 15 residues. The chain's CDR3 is CASSLGAPGNSPLHF. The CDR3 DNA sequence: TGTGCCAGCAGCTTAGGGGCACCCGGCAATTCACCCCTCCACTTT.

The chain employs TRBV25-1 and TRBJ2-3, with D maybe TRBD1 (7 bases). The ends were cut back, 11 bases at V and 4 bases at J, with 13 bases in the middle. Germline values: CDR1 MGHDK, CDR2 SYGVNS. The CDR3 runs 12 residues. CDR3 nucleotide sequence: TGTGCCGCCCAGGGGGGTGCAGATACGCAGTATTTT. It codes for CAAQGGADTQYF.

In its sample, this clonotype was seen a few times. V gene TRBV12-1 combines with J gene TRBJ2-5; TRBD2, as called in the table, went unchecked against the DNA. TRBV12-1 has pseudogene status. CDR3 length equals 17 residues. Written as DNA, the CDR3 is TGTGCCAGCAGCTTTGTGCGTCCTAGCGGGGGGTCAGAGACCCAGTACTTC. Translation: CASSFVRPSGGSETQYF.

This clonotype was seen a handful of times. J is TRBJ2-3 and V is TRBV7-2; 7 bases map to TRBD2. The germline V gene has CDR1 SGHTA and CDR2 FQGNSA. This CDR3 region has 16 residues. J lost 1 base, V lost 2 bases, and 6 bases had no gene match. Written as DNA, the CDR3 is TGTGCCAGCAGCTTAATGCCTAGCGGAGGCACAGATACGCAGTATTTT. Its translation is CASSLMPSGGTDTQYF.

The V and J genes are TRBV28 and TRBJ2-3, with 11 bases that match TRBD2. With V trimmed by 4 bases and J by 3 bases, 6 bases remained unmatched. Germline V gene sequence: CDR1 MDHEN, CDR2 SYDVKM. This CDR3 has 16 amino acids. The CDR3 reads CASSSPGTSGTDTQYF. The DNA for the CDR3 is TGTGCCAGCAGTTCGCCCGGGACTAGCGGAACAGATACGCAGTATTTT. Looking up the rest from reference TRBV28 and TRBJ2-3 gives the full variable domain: DVKVTQSSRYLVKRTGEKVFLECVQDMDHENMFWYRQDPGLGLRLIYFSYDVKMKEKGDIPEGYSVSREKKERFSLILESASTNQTSMYLCASSSPGTSGTDTQYFGPGTRLTVL.

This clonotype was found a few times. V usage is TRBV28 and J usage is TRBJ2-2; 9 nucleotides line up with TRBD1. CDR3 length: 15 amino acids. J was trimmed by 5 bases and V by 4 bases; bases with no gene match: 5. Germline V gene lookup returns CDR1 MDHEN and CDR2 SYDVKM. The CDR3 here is CASSYGTGFTGELFF. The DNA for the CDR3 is TGTGCCAGCAGTTACGGGACAGGGTTTACCGGGGAGCTGTTTTTT.

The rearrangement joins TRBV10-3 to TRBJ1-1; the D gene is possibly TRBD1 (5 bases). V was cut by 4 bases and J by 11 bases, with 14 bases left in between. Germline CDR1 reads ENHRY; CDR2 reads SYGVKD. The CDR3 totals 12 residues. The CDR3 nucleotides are TGTGCCATCAGTGTCGGAGGGTGGGGGGCTTTCTTT. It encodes CAISVGGWGAFF.

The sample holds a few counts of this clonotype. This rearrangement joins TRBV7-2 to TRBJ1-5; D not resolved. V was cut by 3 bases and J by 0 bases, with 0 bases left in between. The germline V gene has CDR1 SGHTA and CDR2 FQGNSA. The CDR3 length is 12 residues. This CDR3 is CASSFSNQPQHF. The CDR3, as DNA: TGTGCCAGCAGCTTTAGCAATCAGCCCCAGCATTTT. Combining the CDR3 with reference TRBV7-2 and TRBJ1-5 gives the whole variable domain GAGVSQSPSNKVTEKGKDVELRCDPISGHTALYWYRQSLGQGLEFLIYFQGNSAPDKSGLPSDRFSAERTGGSVSTLTIQRTQQEDSAVYLCASSFSNQPQHFGDGTRLSIL.

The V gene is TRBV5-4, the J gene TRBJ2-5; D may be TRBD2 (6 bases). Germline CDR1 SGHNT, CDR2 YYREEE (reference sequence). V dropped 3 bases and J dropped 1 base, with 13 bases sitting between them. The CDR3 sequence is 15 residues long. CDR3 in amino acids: CASSSVTGSQETQYF. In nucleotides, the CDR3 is TGTGCCAGCAGCTCCGTTACCGGGAGCCAAGAGACCCAGTACTTC.

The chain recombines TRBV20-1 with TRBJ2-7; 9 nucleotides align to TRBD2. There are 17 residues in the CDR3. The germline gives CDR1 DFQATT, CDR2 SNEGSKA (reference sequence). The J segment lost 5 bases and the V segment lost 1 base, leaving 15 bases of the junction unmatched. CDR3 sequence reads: CSARVVGNVAGADEQYF. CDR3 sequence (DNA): TGCAGTGCTAGAGTGGTGGGGAATGTAGCGGGAGCAGACGAGCAGTACTTC.

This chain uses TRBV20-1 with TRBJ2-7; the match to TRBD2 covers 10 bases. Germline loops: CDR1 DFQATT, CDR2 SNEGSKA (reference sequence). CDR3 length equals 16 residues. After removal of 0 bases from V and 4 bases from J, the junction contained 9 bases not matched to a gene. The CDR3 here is CSARDSGASGRYEQYF. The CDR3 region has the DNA TGCAGTGCTAGAGATTCGGGGGCTAGCGGGAGATACGAGCAGTACTTC.

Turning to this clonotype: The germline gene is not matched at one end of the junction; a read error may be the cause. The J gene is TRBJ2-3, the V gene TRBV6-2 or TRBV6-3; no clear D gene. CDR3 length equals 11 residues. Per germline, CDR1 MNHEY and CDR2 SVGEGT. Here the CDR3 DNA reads TGTGCCAGCAAAATCAAAGATAGGCAGTATTTT. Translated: CASKIKDRQYF.

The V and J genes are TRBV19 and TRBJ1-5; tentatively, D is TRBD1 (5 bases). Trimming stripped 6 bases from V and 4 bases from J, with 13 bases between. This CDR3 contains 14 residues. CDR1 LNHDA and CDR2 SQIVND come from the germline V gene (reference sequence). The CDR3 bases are TGTGCCAGTAGGCGGGACCGCCTTAATCAGCCCCAGCATTTT. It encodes CASRRDRLNQPQHF.

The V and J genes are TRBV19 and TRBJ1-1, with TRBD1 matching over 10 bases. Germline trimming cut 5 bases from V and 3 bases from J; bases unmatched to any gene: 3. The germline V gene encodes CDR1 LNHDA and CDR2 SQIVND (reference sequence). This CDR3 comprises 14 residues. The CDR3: CASSAGTGDTEAFF. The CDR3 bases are TGTGCCAGTAGTGCCGGGACAGGGGACACTGAAGCTTTCTTT.

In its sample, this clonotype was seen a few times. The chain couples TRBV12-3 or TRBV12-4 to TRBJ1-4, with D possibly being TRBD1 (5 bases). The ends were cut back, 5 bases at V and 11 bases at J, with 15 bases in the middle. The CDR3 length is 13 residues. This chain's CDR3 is CASSPMGRPKLFF. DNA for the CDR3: TGTGCCAGCAGTCCGATGGGACGGCCCAAACTGTTTTTT.

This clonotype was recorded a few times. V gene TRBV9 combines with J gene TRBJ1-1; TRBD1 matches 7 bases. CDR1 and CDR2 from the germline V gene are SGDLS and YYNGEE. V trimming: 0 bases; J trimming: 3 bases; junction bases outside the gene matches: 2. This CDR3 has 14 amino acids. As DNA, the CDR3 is TGTGCCAGCAGCGTAGAAGGGGGCTACACTGAAGCTTTCTTT. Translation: CASSVEGGYTEAFF.

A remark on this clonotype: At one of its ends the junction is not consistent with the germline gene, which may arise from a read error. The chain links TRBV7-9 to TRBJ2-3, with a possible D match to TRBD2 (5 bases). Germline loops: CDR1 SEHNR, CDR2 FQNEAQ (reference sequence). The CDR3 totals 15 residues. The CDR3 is CASSLRGMGTDTQYF. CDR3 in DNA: TGCGCCAGCAGCTTGAGAGGGATGGGGACAGATACGCAGTATTTT.

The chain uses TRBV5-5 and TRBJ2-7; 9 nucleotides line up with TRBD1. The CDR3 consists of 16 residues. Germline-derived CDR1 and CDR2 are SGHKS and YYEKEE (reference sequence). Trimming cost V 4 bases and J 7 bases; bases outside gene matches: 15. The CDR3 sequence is CASSPDGGQGMREQYF. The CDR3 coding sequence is TGTGCCAGCAGCCCTGATGGGGGACAGGGAATGCGGGAGCAGTACTTC.

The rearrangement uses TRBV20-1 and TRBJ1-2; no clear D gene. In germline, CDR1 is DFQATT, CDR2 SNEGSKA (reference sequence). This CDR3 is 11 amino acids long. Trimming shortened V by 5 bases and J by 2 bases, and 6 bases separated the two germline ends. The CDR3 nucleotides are TGCAGTGCTCCGGGGAACTATGGCTACACCTTC. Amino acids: CSAPGNYGYTF.

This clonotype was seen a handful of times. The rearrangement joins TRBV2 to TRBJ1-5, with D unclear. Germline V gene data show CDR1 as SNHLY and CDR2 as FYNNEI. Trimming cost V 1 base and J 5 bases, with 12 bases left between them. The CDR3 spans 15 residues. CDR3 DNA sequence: TGTGCCAGCAGTGAAGAAAGCTATAGACATCAGCCCCAGCATTTT. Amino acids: CASSEESYRHQPQHF.

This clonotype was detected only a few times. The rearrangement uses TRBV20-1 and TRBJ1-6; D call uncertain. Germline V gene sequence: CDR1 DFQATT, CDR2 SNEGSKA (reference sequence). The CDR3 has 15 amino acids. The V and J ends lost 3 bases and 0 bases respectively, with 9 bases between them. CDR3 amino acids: CSASAGVSYNSPLHF. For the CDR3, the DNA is TGCAGTGCTAGTGCCGGGGTCTCCTATAATTCACCCCTCCACTTT.

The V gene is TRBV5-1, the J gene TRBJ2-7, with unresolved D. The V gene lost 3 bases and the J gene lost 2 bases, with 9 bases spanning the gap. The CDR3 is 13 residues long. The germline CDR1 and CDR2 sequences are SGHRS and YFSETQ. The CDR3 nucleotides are TGCGCCAGCAGCTCGACACTAACCTACGAGCAGTACTTC. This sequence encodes CASSSTLTYEQYF.

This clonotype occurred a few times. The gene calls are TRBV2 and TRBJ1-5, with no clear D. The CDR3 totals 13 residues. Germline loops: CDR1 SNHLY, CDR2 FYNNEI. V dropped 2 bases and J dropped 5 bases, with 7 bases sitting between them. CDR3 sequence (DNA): TGTGCCAGCAGTGAAAGTCAGTATCAGCCCCAGCATTTT. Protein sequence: CASSESQYQPQHF.

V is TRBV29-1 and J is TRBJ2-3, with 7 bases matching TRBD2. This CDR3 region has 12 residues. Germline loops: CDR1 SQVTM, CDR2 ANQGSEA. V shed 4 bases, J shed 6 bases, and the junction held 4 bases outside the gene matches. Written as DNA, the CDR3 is TGCAGCGTTGGGGGGGGGACGGATACGCAGTATTTT. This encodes CSVGGGTDTQYF.

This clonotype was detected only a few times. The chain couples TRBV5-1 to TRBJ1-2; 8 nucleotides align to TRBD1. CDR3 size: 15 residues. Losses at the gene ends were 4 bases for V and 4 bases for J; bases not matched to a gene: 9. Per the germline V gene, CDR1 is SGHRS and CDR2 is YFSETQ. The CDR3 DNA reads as TGCGCCAGCAGCGGGAAACAGGGGGAAGTCTATGGCTACACCTTC. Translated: CASSGKQGEVYGYTF.